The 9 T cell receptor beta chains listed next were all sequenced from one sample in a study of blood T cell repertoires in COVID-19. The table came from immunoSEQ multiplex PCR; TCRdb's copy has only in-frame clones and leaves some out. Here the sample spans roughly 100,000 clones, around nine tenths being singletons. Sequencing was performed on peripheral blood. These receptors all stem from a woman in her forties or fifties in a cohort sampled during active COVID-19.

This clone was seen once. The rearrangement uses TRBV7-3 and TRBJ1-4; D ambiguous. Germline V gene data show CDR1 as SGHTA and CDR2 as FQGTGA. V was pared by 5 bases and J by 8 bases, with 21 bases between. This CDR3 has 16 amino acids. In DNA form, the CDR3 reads TGTGCCAGCAGCCCTTACCCTGAGGCGGTAATCGAAAAACTGTTTTTT. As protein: CASSPYPEAVIEKLFF.

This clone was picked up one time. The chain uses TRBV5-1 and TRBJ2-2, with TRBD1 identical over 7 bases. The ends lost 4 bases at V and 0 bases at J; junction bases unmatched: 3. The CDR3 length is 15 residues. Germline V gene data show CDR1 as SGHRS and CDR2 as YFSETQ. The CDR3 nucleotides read TGCGCCAGCAGCGAGGGGGCTACGAACACCGGGGAGCTGTTTTTT. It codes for CASSEGATNTGELFF.

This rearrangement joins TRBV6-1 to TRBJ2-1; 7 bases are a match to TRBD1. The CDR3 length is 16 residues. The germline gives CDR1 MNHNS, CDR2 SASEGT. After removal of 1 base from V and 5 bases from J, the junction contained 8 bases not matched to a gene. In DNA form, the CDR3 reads TGTGCCAGCAGTGAAGAAGTAGGGGGCAACGACAATGAGCAGTTCTTC. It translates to CASSEEVGGNDNEQFF.

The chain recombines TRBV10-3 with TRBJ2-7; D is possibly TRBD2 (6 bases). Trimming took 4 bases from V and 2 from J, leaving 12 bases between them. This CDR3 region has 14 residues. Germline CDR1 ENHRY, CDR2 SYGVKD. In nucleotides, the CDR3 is TGTGCCATCAGTGGGGGGACTGCCCCCTACGAGCAGTACTTC. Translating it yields CAISGGTAPYEQYF.

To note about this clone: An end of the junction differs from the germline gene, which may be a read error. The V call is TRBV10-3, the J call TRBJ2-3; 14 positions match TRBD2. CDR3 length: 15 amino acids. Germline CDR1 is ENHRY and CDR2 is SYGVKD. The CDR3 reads CAIPGTSGSTDTLYF. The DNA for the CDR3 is TGTGCCATTCCCGGGACTAGCGGGAGCACAGATACGCTGTATTTT.

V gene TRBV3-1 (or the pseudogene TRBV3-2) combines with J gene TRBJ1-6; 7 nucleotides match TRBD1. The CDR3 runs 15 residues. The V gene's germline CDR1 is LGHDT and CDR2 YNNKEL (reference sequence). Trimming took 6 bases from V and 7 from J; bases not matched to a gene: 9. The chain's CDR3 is CASSFDRASNSPLHF. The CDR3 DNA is TGTGCCAGCAGTTTCGACAGGGCCTCAAATTCACCCCTCCACTTT.

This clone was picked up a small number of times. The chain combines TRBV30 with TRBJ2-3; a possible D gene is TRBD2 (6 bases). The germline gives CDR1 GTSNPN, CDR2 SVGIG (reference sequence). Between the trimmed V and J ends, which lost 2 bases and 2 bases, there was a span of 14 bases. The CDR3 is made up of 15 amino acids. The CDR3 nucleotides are TGTGCCTGGAGTACCGGGACTCCGAACACAGATACGCAGTATTTT. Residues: CAWSTGTPNTDTQYF.

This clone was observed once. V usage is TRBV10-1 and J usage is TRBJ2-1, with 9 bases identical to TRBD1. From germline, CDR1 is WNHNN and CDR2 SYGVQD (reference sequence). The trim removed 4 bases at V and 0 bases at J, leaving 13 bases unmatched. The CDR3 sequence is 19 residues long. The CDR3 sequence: CASSGDRALGISSYNEQFF. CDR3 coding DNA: TGCGCCAGCAGTGGGGACAGGGCTTTGGGGATCAGCTCCTACAATGAGCAGTTCTTC.

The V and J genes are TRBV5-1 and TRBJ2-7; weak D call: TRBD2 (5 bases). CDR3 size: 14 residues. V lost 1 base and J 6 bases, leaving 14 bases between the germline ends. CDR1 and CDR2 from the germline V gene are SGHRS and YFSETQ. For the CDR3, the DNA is TGCGCCAGCAGCTTGTCGGGGATTCCGTCCGAGCAGTACTTC. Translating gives CASSLSGIPSEQYF.